The 18 T cell receptor beta chains below come from one sample, sequenced in a study of T cell responses to AZD1222 COVID-19 vaccine. Method: immunoSEQ multiplex PCR; TCRdb's copy keeps in-frame clones and lacks some. The repertoire consists of 150,000 to 200,000 clones, with less than 95% occurring once and the leading ten covering approximately 3%. This specimen was peripheral blood, taken on day 0 of AZD1222 vaccination. The receptors derive from an adult in good health.

The chain carries TRBV4-2 and TRBJ1-4; D may be TRBD1 (5 bases). The V gene's germline CDR1 is LGHNA and CDR2 YNFKEQ. The CDR3 totals 12 residues. The V end was cut by 3 bases, the J end by 8 bases, with 7 bases between. The DNA for the CDR3 is TGTGCCAGCAGCCAGTGGGGGGAAAAACTGTTTTTT. Its translation: CASSQWGEKLFF.

This sequence joins TRBV11-2 and TRBJ1-5, with 9 positions matching TRBD1. V lost 0 bases to trimming and J lost 6 bases; unmatched junction nucleotides: 3. The CDR3 runs 15 residues. The germline V gene has CDR1 SGHAT and CDR2 FQNNGV. The DNA of the CDR3 is TGTGCCAGCAGCTTAGAGGGACAGGGTAGTCAGCCCCAGCATTTT. This gives the protein CASSLEGQGSQPQHF.

This clone has only one observation. In DNA, the CDR3 is TGTGCCAGCAGTGGGCGGACAGTGTTAAATGAAAAACTGTTTTTT. Protein sequence: CASSGRTVLNEKLFF. The chain joins TRBV2 to TRBJ1-4; a possible D gene is TRBD1 (6 bases). Germline V gives CDR1 SNHLY, CDR2 FYNNEI. V gave up 4 bases and J gave up 5 bases, with 14 bases separating them. This CDR3 is 15 amino acids long.

The chain has TRBV6-4 and TRBJ1-5; possibly TRBD1 for D (5 bases). This CDR3 contains 14 residues. V dropped 8 bases and J dropped 8 bases, with 19 bases sitting between them. The germline V gene has CDR1 MRHNA and CDR2 SNTAGT. The CDR3 is CASAPAPGTEPQHF. CDR3 in DNA: TGTGCCAGCGCCCCGGCGCCAGGGACGGAGCCCCAGCATTTT.

This chain connects TRBV6-5 to TRBJ1-1; D not certain. Germline CDR1 is MNHEY and CDR2 is SVGAGI. V was clipped by 7 bases and J by 10 bases, with 22 bases between them. The CDR3 has 14 residues. Here the CDR3 reads CASTPTGTKRGAFF. The CDR3 bases are TGTGCCAGCACCCCTACCGGTACAAAAAGAGGAGCTTTCTTT.

The V gene is TRBV15, the J gene TRBJ1-2; possibly TRBD1 for D (5 bases). V was clipped by 1 base and J by 4 bases, with 13 bases between them. This CDR3 is 15 amino acids long. In germline, CDR1 is LNHNV, CDR2 YYDKDF (reference sequence). The CDR3 here is CATSRAEGGGYGYTF. CDR3 nucleotide sequence: TGTGCCACCAGCAGAGCCGAAGGTGGGGGCTATGGCTACACCTTC.

The V gene is TRBV27, the J gene TRBJ1-2; D may be TRBD1 (6 bases). Looked up from germline, CDR1 is MNHEY and CDR2 is SMNVEV (reference sequence). This CDR3 contains 15 residues. Trimming took 5 bases from V and 0 from J, leaving 13 bases between them. This CDR3 is CASSPGQLANYGYTF. For the CDR3, the DNA is TGTGCCAGCAGTCCAGGACAGTTAGCTAACTATGGCTACACCTTC.

This chain connects TRBV9 to TRBJ2-5; TRBD2 aligns across 8 bases. Trimming cost V 3 bases and J 6 bases; bases outside gene matches: 7. This CDR3 comprises 14 residues. Germline assignment: CDR1 SGDLS and CDR2 YYNGEE. The CDR3 nucleotides are TGTGCCAGCAGCGCCCCGGGGGGGGAAAAGACCCAGTACTTC. Translation: CASSAPGGEKTQYF.

This chain joins TRBV7-9 and TRBJ2-1; D not resolved. Per the germline V gene, CDR1 is SEHNR and CDR2 is FQNEAQ (reference sequence). Trimming cost V 1 base and J 10 bases, with 8 bases left between them. The length of the CDR3 is 12 residues. CDR3: CASSLEGIEQFF. The CDR3 DNA sequence: TGTGCCAGCAGCTTAGAAGGCATCGAGCAGTTCTTC.

V and J are TRBV5-1 and TRBJ2-7, with 9 nucleotides matching TRBD2. J gave up 2 bases and V 1 base, and 7 bases lay outside the gene matches. From germline, CDR1 is SGHRS and CDR2 YFSETQ. CDR3 length: 16 residues. The CDR3 bases are TGCGCCAGCAGCTTGCATAGCGGGGGATTCACCTACGAGCAGTACTTC. This gives the protein CASSLHSGGFTYEQYF.

The chain is built from TRBV28 and TRBJ1-3; TRBD1 matches 7 bases. Losses at the gene ends were 3 bases for V and 3 bases for J; bases not matched to a gene: 11. The CDR3 extends over 17 amino acids. In germline, CDR1 is MDHEN, CDR2 SYDVKM. The CDR3 DNA reads as TGTGCCAGCAGTTTCCAGACAGGGAGGTTCGGTGGAAACACCATATATTTT. It specifies CASSFQTGRFGGNTIYF. The variable domain in full, with the rest retrieved from reference TRBV28 and TRBJ1-3, is DVKVTQSSRYLVKRTGEKVFLECVQDMDHENMFWYRQDPGLGLRLIYFSYDVKMKEKGDIPEGYSVSREKKERFSLILESASTNQTSMYLCASSFQTGRFGGNTIYFGEGSWLTVV.

This chain uses TRBV6-2 or TRBV6-3 with TRBJ1-5; D uncertain. V lost 2 bases, J lost 6 bases, and 11 bases lay in between. Germline CDR1 is MNHEY and CDR2 is SVGEGT. The CDR3 covers 14 residues. The CDR3 region has the DNA TGTGCCAGCAGTTACCGGATTGATGGTCAGCCCCAGCATTTT. Its protein is CASSYRIDGQPQHF.

The rearrangement links TRBV5-1 to TRBJ1-1; the match to TRBD1 covers 10 bases. With 4 bases clipped from V and 4 bases from J, the junction kept 4 bases outside the gene matches. The CDR3 length is 14 residues. Looked up from germline, CDR1 is SGHRS and CDR2 is YFSETQ. The CDR3 region has the DNA TGCGCCAGCAGCCGGGACAGGGGTCCCACTGAAGCTTTCTTT. As protein: CASSRDRGPTEAFF. Drawing the rest from reference TRBV5-1 and TRBJ1-1, the complete variable domain is KAGVTQTPRYLIKTRGQQVTLSCSPISGHRSVSWYQQTPGQGLQFLFEYFSETQRNKGNFPGRFSGRQFSNSRSEMNVSTLELGDSALYLCASSRDRGPTEAFFGQGTRLTVV.

The rearrangement links TRBV6-2 or TRBV6-3 to TRBJ2-5; perhaps TRBD2 as D (5 bases). The CDR3 sequence is 12 residues long. Trimming cost V 4 bases and J 4 bases, with 7 bases left between them. The germline gives CDR1 MNHEY, CDR2 SVGEGT. The CDR3 loop reads CASSLGRETQYF. DNA of the CDR3: TGTGCCAGCAGTTTGGGGAGAGAGACCCAGTACTTC.

The chain carries TRBV6-5 and TRBJ2-3; a possible D gene is TRBD1 (6 bases). This CDR3 is 13 amino acids long. V was cut by 7 bases and J by 4 bases, with 12 bases left in between. Germline CDR1 is MNHEY and CDR2 is SVGAGI. CDR3 residues: CASIRKGADTQYF. As DNA, the CDR3 is TGTGCCAGCATCCGGAAGGGGGCAGATACGCAGTATTTT.

The chain has TRBV3-1 (or the pseudogene TRBV3-2) and TRBJ2-3; 9 nucleotides line up with TRBD2. This CDR3 is built from 17 residues. The V gene's germline CDR1 is LGHDT and CDR2 YNNKEL (reference sequence). The ends lost 4 bases at V and 1 base at J; junction bases unmatched: 9. DNA of the CDR3: TGTGCCAGCAGCCTCAGGGGAGCGGGGGGAGGCACAGATACGCAGTATTTT. It translates to CASSLRGAGGGTDTQYF.

This clone was picked up a small number of times. The chain links TRBV12-2 to TRBJ1-1. TRBV12-2 is a documented pseudogene. The CDR3 sequence is 21 residues long. The CDR3 coding sequence is TGTGCAAGTCGCTCGCCGATACAAAAGGGTAATAACATTCCACTGTCCACTGAAGCTTTCTTT. Its translation is CASRSPIQKGNNIPLSTEAFF.

This CDR3 is CASSATDSRYGYTF. The CDR3 DNA reads TGTGCCAGCAGCGCCACCGACAGTCGCTATGGCTACACCTTC. V usage is TRBV9 and J usage is TRBJ1-2, with D possibly TRBD1 on 5 matching bases. The CDR3 covers 14 residues. Trimming took 3 bases from V and 4 from J, leaving 13 bases between them. Germline CDR1 reads SGDLS; CDR2 reads YYNGEE. Full variable domain (rest looked up from reference TRBV9 and TRBJ1-2): DSGVTQTPKHLITATGQRVTLRCSPRSGDLSVYWYQQSLDQGLQFLIQYYNGEERAKGNILERFSAQQFPDLHSELNLSSLELGDSALYFCASSATDSRYGYTFGSGTRLTVV.